The 27 T cell receptor beta chains below come from one sample, sequenced in a study of T cell responses to AZD1222 COVID-19 vaccine. Using immunoSEQ multiplex PCR, the repertoire was profiled, and TCRdb retains in-frame clones only, with some absent. The sample has roughly 120,000 clones, 80% to 90% seen once; the top ten hold 4.2%. The source was peripheral blood, collected on day 0 of AZD1222 vaccination. These TCRs come from an adult in good health.

The chain has TRBV19 and TRBJ2-1, with D possibly TRBD2 on 6 matching bases. V lost 4 bases and J 4 bases, leaving 14 bases between the germline ends. The CDR3 totals 15 residues. Germline loops: CDR1 LNHDA, CDR2 SQIVND (reference sequence). The chain's CDR3 is CASSTAGRGYNEQFF. The CDR3 DNA reads TGTGCCAGTAGTACCGCAGGGCGGGGATACAATGAGCAGTTCTTC.

This chain connects TRBV5-1 to TRBJ2-3; D possibly uses TRBD1 or TRBD2 (5 bases each). The CDR3 runs to 14 residues. V was clipped by 0 bases and J by 4 bases, with 9 bases between them. Germline V gene lookup returns CDR1 SGHRS and CDR2 YFSETQ. As DNA, the CDR3 is TGCGCCAGCAGCTTGGGGGACCGATCAGATACGCAGTATTTT. Protein sequence: CASSLGDRSDTQYF. Together with reference TRBV5-1 and TRBJ2-3, the CDR3 gives the full variable domain: KAGVTQTPRYLIKTRGQQVTLSCSPISGHRSVSWYQQTPGQGLQFLFEYFSETQRNKGNFPGRFSGRQFSNSRSEMNVSTLELGDSALYLCASSLGDRSDTQYFGPGTRLTVL.

V gene TRBV9 combines with J gene TRBJ1-4; D possibly corresponds to TRBD1 (5 bases). The CDR3 has 14 residues. Trimming took off 0 bases at V and 4 bases at J, with 7 bases between the two ends. The germline CDR1 and CDR2 sequences are SGDLS and YYNGEE. CDR3 in amino acids: CASSVGDFNEKLFF. In nucleotides, the CDR3 is TGTGCCAGCAGCGTAGGGGACTTTAATGAAAAACTGTTTTTT.

This rearrangement joins TRBV28 to TRBJ2-7; TRBD2 matches 7 bases. The V segment lost 5 bases and the J segment 3 bases; nucleotides outside the gene matches: 4. The CDR3 spans 13 residues. CDR1 and CDR2 (germline): MDHEN, SYDVKM. DNA for the CDR3: TGTGCCAGCAGTGCGGGACTAAGCTACGAGCAGTACTTC. Encoded protein: CASSAGLSYEQYF. Full variable domain (rest looked up from reference TRBV28 and TRBJ2-7): DVKVTQSSRYLVKRTGEKVFLECVQDMDHENMFWYRQDPGLGLRLIYFSYDVKMKEKGDIPEGYSVSREKKERFSLILESASTNQTSMYLCASSAGLSYEQYFGPGTRLTVT.

The chain uses TRBV7-2 and TRBJ1-6; no definite D call. V lost 1 base and J 11 bases, leaving 9 bases between the germline ends. The length of the CDR3 is 13 residues. The germline V gene encodes CDR1 SGHTA and CDR2 FQGNSA. The CDR3 reads CASSLGGSAPLHF. The CDR3 DNA sequence: TGTGCCAGCAGCTTAGGGGGATCGGCACCCCTCCACTTT.

The gene calls are TRBV7-9 and TRBJ2-1; 9 bases fit TRBD2. This CDR3 has 15 amino acids. The ends lost 8 bases at V and 2 bases at J; junction bases unmatched: 7. Germline CDR1 SEHNR, CDR2 FQNEAQ (reference sequence). CDR3 in amino acids: CASQAGGGAYNEQFF. The CDR3 bases are TGTGCCAGCCAAGCGGGCGGGGGGGCCTACAATGAGCAGTTCTTC.

The CDR3 spells CASRGTGTGVGYTF. The CDR3 nucleotides are TGTGCCAGTAGGGGAACCGGGACAGGCGTTGGCTACACCTTC. The rearrangement links TRBV19 to TRBJ1-2, with TRBD1 identical over 8 bases. V trimming: 6 bases; J trimming: 7 bases; junction bases outside the gene matches: 10. CDR3 length equals 14 residues. Germline-derived CDR1 and CDR2 are LNHDA and SQIVND (reference sequence).

J is TRBJ1-5 and V is TRBV28; possibly TRBD1 for D (5 bases). Trimming shortened V by 3 bases and J by 8 bases, and 14 bases separated the two germline ends. The V gene's germline CDR1 is MDHEN and CDR2 SYDVKM. The length of the CDR3 is 14 residues. The CDR3 loop reads CASSLGGRQEPQHF. Written as DNA, the CDR3 is TGTGCCAGCAGTTTGGGGGGGAGGCAGGAGCCCCAGCATTTT.

This chain uses TRBV5-3 with TRBJ1-5; D not certain. TRBV5-3 counts as an open reading frame of uncertain function. CDR3 length equals 16 residues. Trimming pared 0 bases from V and 2 bases from J, leaving 12 bases between. The CDR3 DNA reads TGTGCCAGAAGCTTGGCCACGTCAGCGGGCAATCAGCCCCAGCATTTT. This translates into CARSLATSAGNQPQHF.

A single count supports this clone. The chain recombines TRBV7-9 with TRBJ2-1, with 9 bases fitting TRBD1. CDR3 length equals 15 residues. The V gene end was trimmed by 1 base and the J gene end by 9 bases; junction bases not matched to a gene: 7. Germline values: CDR1 SEHNR, CDR2 FQNEAQ (reference sequence). CDR3 nucleotides: TGTGCCAGCAGCTTAGTACAGGGGGCCTCAAGTGAGCAGTTCTTC. It translates to CASSLVQGASSEQFF. Together with reference TRBV7-9 and TRBJ2-1, the CDR3 gives the full variable domain: DTGVSQNPRHKITKRGQNVTFRCDPISEHNRLYWYRQTLGQGPEFLTYFQNEAQLEKSRLLSDRFSAERPKGSFSTLEIQRTEQGDSAMYLCASSLVQGASSEQFFGPGTRLTVL.

This clone was picked up one time. This chain joins TRBV9 and TRBJ2-1; D is perhaps TRBD2 (6 bases). Germline V CDR1 and CDR2: SGDLS, YYNGEE. Trimming removed 0 bases at V and 12 bases at J, with 22 bases between. The CDR3 has 16 amino acids. DNA of the CDR3: TGTGCCAGCAGCGTAGACGTCCGGTCTAGCGCCTTGGTGCAGTTCTTC. It is translated as CASSVDVRSSALVQFF.

The chain links TRBV7-8 to TRBJ1-5; TRBD1 agrees at 9 bases. Germline-derived CDR1 and CDR2 are SGHVS and FQNEAQ. The CDR3 runs to 19 residues. Losses at the gene ends were 0 bases for V and 7 bases for J; bases not matched to a gene: 16. The CDR3 reads CASSLAGLGPDRGKQPQHF. In nucleotides, the CDR3 is TGTGCCAGCAGCTTAGCTGGGTTGGGACCCGACAGGGGGAAACAGCCCCAGCATTTT.

This clone was seen only a few times. V gene TRBV27 combines with J gene TRBJ2-3; TRBD1 aligns across 7 bases. CDR1 and CDR2 from the germline V gene are MNHEY and SMNVEV (reference sequence). This CDR3 is built from 16 residues. The junction had 10 bases not matched to a gene; V was cut back by 5 bases and J by 2 bases. CDR3 nucleotide sequence: TGTGCCAGCAGTACGAGACAGGGTAAATCCACAGATACGCAGTATTTT. Protein: CASSTRQGKSTDTQYF.

The V gene is TRBV12-2, the J gene TRBJ1-4. TRBV12-2 is flagged as a pseudogene. The CDR3 spans 10 residues. The CDR3 bases are TGTGCAAGTCGCTTAGATAACCCGTTTTTT. Amino acids: CASRLDNPFF.

V and J are TRBV5-4 and TRBJ2-5, with D possibly matching TRBD2 (6 bases). This CDR3 has 15 residues. The V gene lost 4 bases and the J gene lost 2 bases, with 15 bases spanning the gap. The germline V gene encodes CDR1 SGHNT and CDR2 YYREEE (reference sequence). CDR3 loop: CASSTPGLLQETQYF. In DNA, the CDR3 is TGTGCCAGCAGCACACCGGGACTCCTGCAAGAGACCCAGTACTTC.

The chain is built from TRBV5-4 and TRBJ2-1, with 10 bases fitting TRBD2. This CDR3 is built from 18 residues. Trimming took 0 bases from V and 0 from J; bases not matched to a gene: 6. Germline CDR1 SGHNT, CDR2 YYREEE (reference sequence). The CDR3 nucleotides are TGTGCCAGCAGCTTGGTTAGCGGGGGGTCGAGCTCCTACAATGAGCAGTTCTTC. It encodes CASSLVSGGSSSYNEQFF.

The V and J genes are TRBV29-1 and TRBJ2-7; D is uncertain. V was clipped by 6 bases and J by 0 bases, with 18 bases between them. The CDR3 contains 15 residues. Per the germline V gene, CDR1 is SQVTM and CDR2 is ANQGSEA. In DNA form, the CDR3 reads TGCAGCGTCTCAGAAGGTCGCCGATCCTCCTACGAGCAGTACTTC. This translates into CSVSEGRRSSYEQYF.

The chain combines TRBV7-3 with TRBJ2-2; D is possibly TRBD1 or TRBD2 (5 bases each). Deletions cut 8 bases from V and 6 bases from J, with 28 bases between. Germline CDR1 reads SGHTA; CDR2 reads FQGTGA. The CDR3 is 18 amino acids. CDR3 residues: CASEIVGPSLKYAGELFF. Here the CDR3 DNA reads TGTGCCAGCGAAATTGTGGGACCATCCTTGAAATATGCCGGGGAGCTGTTTTTT. Drawing the rest from reference TRBV7-3 and TRBJ2-2, the complete variable domain is GAGVSQTPSNKVTEKGKYVELRCDPISGHTALYWYRQSLGQGPEFLIYFQGTGAADDSGLPNDRFFAVRPEGSVSTLKIQRTERGDSAVYLCASEIVGPSLKYAGELFFGEGSRLTVL.

V gene TRBV28 combines with J gene TRBJ1-2, with TRBD1 matching over 8 bases. Germline-derived CDR1 and CDR2 are MDHEN and SYDVKM. This CDR3 region has 13 residues. Germline trimming cut 5 bases from V and 4 bases from J; bases unmatched to any gene: 3. This chain's CDR3 is CASSIQGVYGYTF. The CDR3, as DNA: TGTGCCAGCAGTATACAGGGGGTCTATGGCTACACCTTC.

The chain joins TRBV5-8 to TRBJ2-1; perhaps TRBD1 as D (6 bases). The ends were cut back, 2 bases at V and 7 bases at J, with 7 bases in the middle. The CDR3 covers 12 residues. From germline, CDR1 is SGHTS and CDR2 YDEGEE. The CDR3, as DNA: TGTGCCAGCAGCTTACAGGGTAATGAGCAGTTCTTC. It yields the protein CASSLQGNEQFF.

The genes are TRBV9 and TRBJ1-1; D not resolved. The germline V and J ends were trimmed by 3 bases and 2 bases, with 8 bases remaining between them. The CDR3 totals 13 residues. Germline CDR1 and CDR2: SGDLS and YYNGEE. CDR3 sequence reads: CASSGDKNTEAFF. In DNA form, the CDR3 reads TGTGCCAGCAGCGGTGACAAAAACACTGAAGCTTTCTTT.

V and J are TRBV6-5 and TRBJ1-2, with 8 bases lining up with TRBD1. Germline values: CDR1 MNHEY, CDR2 SVGAGI. Trimming removed 4 bases from V and 2 bases from J; junction bases left unmatched: 6. The CDR3 sequence is 15 residues long. CDR3 nucleotide sequence: TGTGCCAGCAGTTTATCAGGGGGCGTAAACTATGGCTACACCTTC. Translated: CASSLSGGVNYGYTF.

The chain has TRBV7-9 and TRBJ2-5; possibly TRBD1 for D (5 bases). The CDR3 sequence is 13 residues long. The V end was cut by 10 bases, the J end by 5 bases, with 17 bases between. Germline CDR1 SEHNR, CDR2 FQNEAQ (reference sequence). CDR3 in DNA: TGTGCCACCACCGCAGGGAAGACTGAGACCCAGTACTTC. Residues: CATTAGKTETQYF. Supplemented by reference TRBV7-9 and TRBJ2-5, the full variable domain reads DTGVSQNPRHKITKRGQNVTFRCDPISEHNRLYWYRQTLGQGPEFLTYFQNEAQLEKSRLLSDRFSAERPKGSFSTLEIQRTEQGDSAMYLCATTAGKTETQYFGPGTRLLVL.

This sequence joins TRBV7-2 and TRBJ2-2; TRBD2 agrees at 15 bases. The ends lost 3 bases at V and 4 bases at J; junction bases unmatched: 3. Per germline, CDR1 SGHTA and CDR2 FQGNSA. The CDR3 is 17 amino acids. The CDR3 sequence is CASSFGTSGRTTGELFF. The CDR3 DNA sequence: TGTGCCAGCAGCTTCGGGACTAGCGGGAGGACCACCGGGGAGCTGTTTTTT.

The chain is built from TRBV30 and TRBJ1-6; D is perhaps TRBD1 (5 bases). CDR1 and CDR2 (germline): GTSNPN, SVGIG (reference sequence). This CDR3 has 13 amino acids. Trimming took 1 base from V and 11 from J, leaving 12 bases between them. The CDR3 loop is CAWSDWRGTPLHF. The CDR3 coding sequence is TGTGCCTGGAGTGACTGGAGGGGTACACCCCTCCACTTT.

The chain links TRBV19 to TRBJ1-2, with 9 bases that match TRBD1. V shed 4 bases, J shed 4 bases, and the junction held 7 bases outside the gene matches. This CDR3 contains 15 residues. Germline CDR1 LNHDA, CDR2 SQIVND (reference sequence). The DNA for the CDR3 is TGTGCCAGTAGTACACAGGGGGCGATAATCTATGGCTACACCTTC. It yields the protein CASSTQGAIIYGYTF.

V usage is TRBV21-1 and J usage is TRBJ1-1; TRBD1 is the table's D call, not checked against the DNA. TRBV21-1 represents a pseudogene. The CDR3 is 15 amino acids. The CDR3 sequence: CASSKAPTRNTEAFF. Written as DNA, the CDR3 is TGTGCCAGCAGCAAAGCCCCCACAAGGAACACTGAAGCTTTCTTT.